This TCR beta chain was identified in a study of blood T cell repertoires in COVID-19. The CDR3 is made up of 11 amino acids. Per the germline V gene, CDR1 is GTSNPN and CDR2 is SVGIG (reference sequence). J was trimmed by 4 bases and V by 8 bases; bases with no gene match: 1. Under the authors' procedure: Estimated nucleated cell counts came from reference gene primer amplification. Assay: immunoSEQ multiplex PCR; the TCRdb copy retains only in-frame clones and omits some. D and trimming were read from the DNA, whereas the V and J calls and clone size are those reported in that table. Altogether fewer than 250,000 clones are present, about nine tenths being singletons, with the ten largest covering about 2.5%.

The chain joins TRBV30 to TRBJ1-3; 8 bases map to TRBD1. Sample: peripheral blood. This TCR came from an older woman with acute or convalescent COVID-19. The CDR3 loop is CAGDRGNTIYF. For the CDR3, the DNA is TGTGCCGGGGACAGGGGAAACACCATATATTTT.